A selection of T cell receptor beta chains follows, all from one sample in a study of blood T cell repertoires in COVID-19. Assay used: immunoSEQ multiplex PCR; TCRdb lists only in-frame clones, some missing. The sample has more than 200,000 clones, around 83% seen once. The sample taken for sequencing was peripheral blood. These receptors all stem from a woman aged 45-60 years with COVID-19, enrolled during active disease. Each CDR3 is given with its conserved first and last residue. D genes are given only for firm matches. Where a row states a size, it is once, few, many or the class of an expanded clone; other rows omit it.

D | J | V | size | DNA | CDR3
TRBD1 | TRBJ1-6 | TRBV6-5 | once | TGTGCCAGCAAAGAGGGGGCAAATTCACCCCTCCACTTT | CASKEGANSPLHF
TRBD1 | TRBJ2-7 | TRBV11-3 | . | TGTGCCAGCAGCTTAGAGGATTGGGGGACAGGGAAGTACGAGCAGTACTTC | CASSLEDWGTGKYEQYF
TRBD2 | TRBJ2-3 | TRBV4-2 | . | TGTGCCAGCAGCCCTACCCCGCGGGGGGGCCTCGTGGGGATCGACACAGATACGCAGTATTTT | CASSPTPRGGLVGIDTDTQYF
. | TRBJ2-7 | TRBV6-6 | . | TGTGCCAGCATTCTATCGACAGGGAGGACCTACGAGCAGTACTTC | CASILSTGRTYEQYF
TRBD1 | TRBJ1-3 | TRBV7-2 | . | TGTGCCAGCAGCCCGGGACAGGGATCGGGTGGAAACACCATATATTTT | CASSPGQGSGGNTIYF
. | TRBJ2-7 | TRBV19 | . | TGTGCCAGTAGACCCCTCGGAGGCGACTACGAGCAGTACTTC | CASRPLGGDYEQYF
TRBD1 | TRBJ1-5 | TRBV2 | . | TGTGCCAGCAGTTACAGGGGATATAGCAATCAGCCCCAGCATTTT | CASSYRGYSNQPQHF
. | TRBJ2-7 | TRBV7-3 | . | TGTGCCAGCAGCTTAACGGCAGGGGGGTACGAGCAGTACTTC | CASSLTAGGYEQYF
. | TRBJ1-2 | TRBV6-5 | . | . | CASILDRVGNGYTF
. | TRBJ1-5 | TRBV27 | . | TGTGCCAGCAGTGAGGCAAATAGCAATCAGCCCCAGCATTTT | CASSEANSNQPQHF
. | TRBJ2-7 | TRBV27 | . | TGTGCCAGCAGACATTATGGAACCGGCAGGCCCCTCCTTAGCTCCTACGAGCAGTACTTC | CASRHYGTGRPLLSSYEQYF
. | TRBJ2-3 | TRBV3-1/TRBV3-2 | . | TGTGCCAGCAGCCAAGGCGGGCCCACAGATACGCAGTATTTT | CASSQGGPTDTQYF
. | TRBJ2-7 | TRBV7-9 | . | TGTGCCAGCAGCTTAGGACAGAATTTCTCCTACGAGCAGTACTTC | CASSLGQNFSYEQYF
. | TRBJ2-5 | TRBV5-1 | . | TGCGCCAGCAGCCGGGGGGAGACCCAGTACTTC | CASSRGETQYF
. | TRBJ1-5 | TRBV12-3/TRBV12-4 | . | TGTGCCAGCACGGGGGTAAGCAATCAGCCCCAGCATTTT | CASTGVSNQPQHF
. | TRBJ1-1 | TRBV3-1/TRBV3-2 | . | TGTGCCAGCAGTCGCACCCCCCAGGACACTGAAGCTTTCTTT | CASSRTPQDTEAFF
. | TRBJ1-5 | TRBV6-5 | once | TGTGCCAGCAGTCCAGGGGTCGTAGGCAATCAGCCCCAGCATTTT | CASSPGVVGNQPQHF
. | TRBJ1-2 | TRBV28 | . | TGTGCCAGCAGCCCACCGGGAGGGGCGTATGGCTACACCTTC | CASSPPGGAYGYTF
. | TRBJ1-2 | TRBV28 | . | TGTGCCAGCAGTTTAGACACCCCTAACTATGGCTACACCTTC | CASSLDTPNYGYTF
. | TRBJ2-5 | TRBV5-1 | . | TGCGCCAGCAGCCAGGACACTTTAGAAGAGACCCAGTACTTC | CASSQDTLEETQYF
. | TRBJ2-1 | TRBV2 | . | TGTGCCAGCAGGGGAGAATACAATGAGCAGTTCTTC | CASRGEYNEQFF
. | TRBJ1-4 | TRBV28 | once | TGTGCCAGCAGACTCCGATCGACCGGGACACCATATGAAAAACTGTTTTTT | CASRLRSTGTPYEKLFF
TRBD1 | TRBJ2-1 | TRBV5-1 | once | TGCGCCAGCAGCTTGGGACAGGGGGCCCACAATGAGCAGTTCTTC | CASSLGQGAHNEQFF
TRBD1 | TRBJ2-1 | TRBV5-1 | . | TGCGCCAGCAGCTTGTTGCAGGGGGTAAATGAGCAGTTCTTC | CASSLLQGVNEQFF
TRBD1 | TRBJ1-2 | TRBV28 | . | TGTGCCAACAAGGTAGAGGGGGCCGGCTACACCTTC | CANKVEGAGYTF
. | TRBJ1-4 | TRBV6-5 | . | TGTGCCAGCAGTCCTCCAACAGGGACCGGGGAAAAACTGTTTTTT | CASSPPTGTGEKLFF